A selection of T cell receptor beta chains follows, all from one sample in a study of cytomegalovirus exposure and HLA in healthy donors. The method was immunoSEQ multiplex PCR; TCRdb's version includes in-frame clones alone and lacks a portion of them. Of about 100,000 clones in the sample, approximately 80% were seen once. Sequencing input: PBMCs. The receptors stem from a young woman in good health and CMV-seropositive. CDR3s include the opening cysteine and the closing phenylalanine or tryptophan. Fields, in order: V gene, CDR3 protein.

TRBV2	CASNPAETGIEKLFF
TRBV29-1	CSVGGRQNTEAFF
TRBV27	CASSLIAGGPEDTQYF
TRBV28	CASSSDGLAGTGELFF
TRBV2	CASRWMGGLAGGPTDTQYF
TRBV28	CASRPGGGYGYTF
TRBV13	CASSLQGSNTEAFF
TRBV29-1	CSAEFAGLTDTQYF
TRBV4-1	CASSPAGTYEQYF
TRBV6-5	CASSLQGMFTEAFF
TRBV9	CASSPRQESSGNTIYF
TRBV6-6	CATRVDSGSDEQFF
TRBV10-1	CASSPGTQNTEAFF
TRBV19	CASSIGLVSDTQYF
TRBV11-1	CASRQRTEQETQYF
TRBV18	CASSPKGDYGYTF
TRBV6-5	CASSYSYSGSSYEQYF
TRBV27	CASSLSSGVSYEQYF
TRBV29-1	CSVEGPGELFF
TRBV5-6	CASSLNGWNYGYTF
TRBV30	CAWSDWAGEKLFF
TRBV10-3	CAISESSGRANTGELFF
TRBV5-5	CASSPRWGAGVNYGYTF
TRBV2	CASSRRQGLAGSSEQFF
TRBV18	CASSPLRPGELFF
TRBV19	CASSPFSAQGAYEQYF
TRBV15	CATSRVGLAGDLGTQYF
TRBV13	CASSLVGGRGTEAFF
TRBV5-1	CASSAPGGNEKLFF
TRBV7-3	CASSTQGGTEAFF
TRBV28	CASSFLRGTEAFF
TRBV6-5	CASSYGTGTHYSPLHF
TRBV15	CATSRAGVDRETQYF
TRBV30	CAWSVTGRGAGTQYF
TRBV6-1	CASSEQGAGTEAFF
TRBV7-6	CASSQKEGELPGELFF
TRBV28	CASQPGLGHEQFF
TRBV30	CAWGNRHSQETQYF
TRBV13	CASSLASGISGANVLTF
TRBV15	CATSVPGGLAYNSPLHF
TRBV5-1	CASSLAVGTAYEQYF
TRBV19	CASSQGSSPLHF
TRBV10-2	CASSESITGDYEQYF
TRBV27	CASRKTGGQYGYTF
TRBV28	CASRTPKETQYF
TRBV11-3	CASSPRGLAGELFF
TRBV19	CASSMVLSSNQPQHF
TRBV27	CASNNLRDSSAEQYF
TRBV15	CATSRKSGQEINYGYTF
TRBV7-9	CASSHDRGRDEQYF
TRBV4-1	CASSLAGGGGPEAFF
TRBV25-1	CASSEFGRAPYEQYF
TRBV2	CASSVTGTGELFF
TRBV6-6	CASAGSGAEQYF
TRBV10-3	CAISRAGEKLFF